Below, 20 T cell receptor beta chains from the same sample are listed, as sequenced in a study of OX40 agonist ivuxolimab in advanced cancers. Clones were read by immunoSEQ multiplex PCR, and TCRdb kept only the in-frame ones, dropping some. The sample includes 40,000 to 55,000 clones, just under 95% of them seen just once. The source was CD4+ or CD8+ T cells sorted from blood, collected in a trial of the OX40 agonist ivuxolimab. Receptors were obtained from an adult with an advanced solid tumor such as melanoma, head and neck, liver or kidney cancer.

This sequence joins TRBV15 and TRBJ1-2; 7 bases match TRBD1. The length of the CDR3 is 18 residues. The V gene's germline CDR1 is LNHNV and CDR2 YYDKDF (reference sequence). V was pared by 3 bases and J by 3 bases, with 16 bases of the junction left unmatched. DNA for the CDR3: TGTGCCACCAGCAGCTCCCCTCTTGACAGGGAGGTTGACTATGGCTACACCTTC. This gives the protein CATSSSPLDREVDYGYTF.

The rearrangement uses TRBV15 and TRBJ2-1, with 7 bases lining up with TRBD2. This CDR3 is built from 15 residues. The V gene end was trimmed by 2 bases and the J gene end by 5 bases; junction bases not matched to a gene: 6. Germline CDR1 and CDR2: LNHNV and YYDKDF (reference sequence). CDR3 in DNA: TGTGCCACCAGCAGATCTAGCGGTTATAACAATGAGCAGTTCTTC. Translating gives CATSRSSGYNNEQFF.

The chain carries TRBV28 and TRBJ1-5; D remains unclear. Germline CDR1 and CDR2: MDHEN and SYDVKM. V was shortened by 3 bases and J by 3 bases, with 12 bases between the two germline ends. The CDR3 has 15 amino acids. CDR3 DNA sequence: TGTGCCAGCAGTTTGGAGATCTTTCCCAATCAGCCCCAGCATTTT. This encodes CASSLEIFPNQPQHF.

The genes are TRBV18 and TRBJ2-1; 16 bases align to TRBD2. V lost 3 bases, J lost 14 bases, and 7 bases stayed unmatched. The CDR3 loop spans 15 amino acids. In germline, CDR1 is KGHSH, CDR2 LQKENI. CDR3 loop: CASSPGGLAGGQEFF. CDR3 nucleotides: TGTGCCAGCTCACCCGGGGGACTAGCGGGAGGGCAAGAGTTCTTC.

The chain recombines TRBV27 with TRBJ2-1; D tentatively fits TRBD1 or TRBD2 (5 bases each). Between the trimmed V and J ends, which lost 3 bases and 4 bases, there was a span of 10 bases. The CDR3 is 14 residues long. CDR1 is MNHEY, CDR2 SMNVEV, per germline (reference sequence). The CDR3 protein is CASSFRDEYNEQFF. In DNA, the CDR3 is TGTGCCAGCAGTTTTCGGGACGAGTACAATGAGCAGTTCTTC.

The V gene is TRBV11-2, the J gene TRBJ2-7; D not certain. The CDR3 runs 11 residues. The germline CDR1 and CDR2 sequences are SGHAT and FQNNGV. Trimming pared 1 base from V and 6 bases from J, leaving 4 bases between. The CDR3 reads CASSLGTEQYF. The CDR3 nucleotides read TGTGCCAGCAGCTTAGGTACCGAGCAGTACTTC.

The chain carries TRBV6-6 and TRBJ2-7; D gene uncertain. V lost 0 bases to trimming and J lost 5 bases, with 11 bases between them. CDR1 is MNHNY and CDR2 is SVGAGI in the germline V gene (reference sequence). The CDR3 has 14 residues. The CDR3 region is CASSYSALTDEQYF. In DNA, the CDR3 is TGTGCCAGCAGTTACTCCGCACTAACCGACGAGCAGTACTTC.

The chain uses TRBV27 and TRBJ1-1, with D maybe TRBD1 (5 bases). CDR1 is MNHEY and CDR2 is SMNVEV in the germline V gene (reference sequence). This CDR3 spans 14 amino acids. Trimming took 5 bases from V and 8 from J, leaving 18 bases between them. Here the CDR3 reads CASSRGGSPNEAFF. The CDR3 DNA is TGTGCCAGCAGTCGCGGGGGGTCACCCAACGAAGCTTTCTTT.

The chain is built from TRBV7-6 and TRBJ2-2; 12 nucleotides line up with TRBD1. CDR1 is SGHVS, CDR2 FNYEAQ, per germline. With V trimmed by 6 bases and J by 0 bases, 8 bases remained unmatched. The CDR3 spans 18 residues. The CDR3 coding sequence is TGTGCCAGCAGGTGGGGACAGGGGGCACCGACGAACACCGGGGAGCTGTTTTTT. Translated, it gives CASRWGQGAPTNTGELFF.

With regard to this clone: Other DNA sequences in the sample encode the same CDR3. The chain joins TRBV6-1 to TRBJ2-7; 9 bases are shared with TRBD1. The CDR3 runs 14 residues. The germline V gene has CDR1 MNHNS and CDR2 SASEGT. V shed 6 bases and J 2 bases; nucleotides not matched to a gene: 5. In DNA, the CDR3 is TGTGCCAGCAGCGAAACAGGGGGCACCTACGAGCAGTACTTC. Protein: CASSETGGTYEQYF.

The rearrangement joins TRBV4-2 to TRBJ2-3; D uncertain. Trimming removed 2 bases from V and 10 bases from J, with 16 bases in between. Germline values: CDR1 LGHNA, CDR2 YNFKEQ. The CDR3 runs to 14 residues. CDR3 DNA: TGTGCCAGCAGCCAACGTCGCAAAGGGTCAGCGCAGTATTTT. It yields the protein CASSQRRKGSAQYF.

The rearrangement links TRBV7-9 to TRBJ2-1; D unresolved. Germline-derived CDR1 and CDR2 are SEHNR and FQNEAQ (reference sequence). CDR3 length: 13 residues. V lost 5 bases, J lost 10 bases, and 15 bases lay in between. The CDR3 sequence: CASSASLYGEQFF. The CDR3 nucleotides read TGTGCCAGCAGCGCATCCCTCTATGGGGAGCAGTTCTTC.

CDR3 loop: CASSFGQGADTGELFF. CDR3 nucleotides: TGTGCCAGCAGCTTCGGACAGGGGGCGGACACCGGGGAGCTGTTTTTT. The chain recombines TRBV7-9 with TRBJ2-2; 11 nucleotides line up with TRBD1. J gave up 3 bases and V 3 bases, and 3 bases lay outside the gene matches. This CDR3 comprises 16 residues. Per the germline V gene, CDR1 is SEHNR and CDR2 is FQNEAQ (reference sequence). The full variable domain, its missing parts supplied by reference TRBV7-9 and TRBJ2-2, is DTGVSQNPRHKITKRGQNVTFRCDPISEHNRLYWYRQTLGQGPEFLTYFQNEAQLEKSRLLSDRFSAERPKGSFSTLEIQRTEQGDSAMYLCASSFGQGADTGELFFGEGSRLTVL.

The gene calls are TRBV14 and TRBJ1-5; D remains ambiguous. From germline, CDR1 is SGHDN and CDR2 FVKESK. This CDR3 comprises 16 residues. V was pared by 4 bases and J by 6 bases, with 19 bases between. The CDR3 region has the DNA TGTGCCAGCAGCCCTAGATTCGGCAGGACCCGTCAGCCCCAGCATTTT. Its protein product is CASSPRFGRTRQPQHF.

This clone was seen a handful of times. The rearrangement joins TRBV4-1 to TRBJ1-1; D unresolved. There are 13 residues in the CDR3. Trimming took 0 bases from V and 3 from J, leaving 5 bases between them. The germline V gene has CDR1 MGHRA and CDR2 YSYEKL. DNA for the CDR3: TGCGCCAGCAGCCAAGAAGCGTACACTGAAGCTTTCTTT. It encodes CASSQEAYTEAFF.

The rearrangement uses TRBV6-6 and TRBJ1-2, with D unclear. The V end was cut by 2 bases, the J end by 1 base, with 11 bases between. The CDR3 spans 15 residues. Germline V CDR1 and CDR2: MNHNY, SVGAGI (reference sequence). The CDR3 DNA is TGTGCCAGCAGTTACGGTCGGGGAGGTAACTATGGCTACACCTTC. This gives the protein CASSYGRGGNYGYTF.

The table lists this clone with a few counts. V is TRBV5-1 and J is TRBJ2-7; the match to TRBD2 covers 11 bases. This CDR3 has 13 residues. Germline CDR1 reads SGHRS; CDR2 reads YFSETQ. The junction had 6 bases not matched to a gene; V was cut back by 4 bases and J by 9 bases. CDR3 region: CASSTGLADRQYF. The CDR3 coding sequence is TGCGCCAGCAGCACGGGACTAGCGGACCGGCAGTACTTC.

The chain employs TRBV2 and TRBJ1-2, with 7 bases fitting TRBD1. Germline loops: CDR1 SNHLY, CDR2 FYNNEI. CDR3 length: 15 amino acids. V lost 5 bases, J lost 2 bases, and 8 bases stayed unmatched. As DNA, the CDR3 is TGTGCCAGCAGTCCCACAGGGGCGGGAAACTATGGCTACACCTTC. Residues: CASSPTGAGNYGYTF. Together with reference TRBV2 and TRBJ1-2, the CDR3 gives the full variable domain: EPEVTQTPSHQVTQMGQEVILRCVPISNHLYFYWYRQILGQKVEFLVSFYNNEISEKSEIFDDQFSVERPDGSNFTLKIRSTKLEDSAMYFCASSPTGAGNYGYTFGSGTRLTVV.

The chain links TRBV29-1 to TRBJ2-2; 7 bases match TRBD1. Germline V CDR1 and CDR2: SQVTM, ANQGSEA. V shed 6 bases, J shed 0 bases, and the junction held 1 base outside the gene matches. The CDR3 totals 13 residues. The CDR3 DNA is TGCAGCGTCGGGACAGCGAACACCGGGGAGCTGTTTTTT. This codes for CSVGTANTGELFF.

In this sample, this clone is medium-sized. The chain is built from TRBV6-5 and TRBJ2-7, with TRBD1 identical over 7 bases. V shed 7 bases, J shed 3 bases, and the junction held 9 bases outside the gene matches. The CDR3 loop spans 14 amino acids. Germline CDR1 is MNHEY and CDR2 is SVGAGI. CDR3 sequence: CASNPRDSRYEQYF. CDR3 DNA sequence: TGTGCCAGCAATCCCCGGGACAGTCGCTACGAGCAGTACTTC.